This T cell receptor (beta chain) was identified during a study of blood T cell repertoires in COVID-19. Study-level background: Italy, Spain and the United States were the sources of the convalescent and acute COVID-19 samples. T cells, B-cell-depleted T cells, or PBMCs supplied cDNA or gDNA.

A few counts support this clone. The germline CDR1 and CDR2 sequences are SGHVS and FNYEAQ. The V end was cut by 1 base, the J end by 3 bases, with 10 bases between. CDR3 length equals 14 residues. Per the study methods: Cell counts per sample came from amplifying reference gene primers. The data were produced by immunoSEQ multiplex PCR, yet TCRdb's version contains in-frame clones alone and is incomplete. The V and J calls and clone size come from that table; D and trimming were worked out from the DNA. Among about 250,000 clones listed, approximately 83% were seen once. V and J are TRBV7-6 and TRBJ2-7; weak D call: TRBD2 (5 bases). Material for sequencing was peripheral blood. The receptor's source is a man in his fifties or sixties with active or convalescent COVID-19. The CDR3 reads CASSLDATNYEQYF. Here the CDR3 DNA reads TGTGCCAGCAGCTTAGACGCGACTAACTACGAGCAGTACTTC.